The sequence of this T cell receptor (beta chain) was determined in a study of blood T cell repertoires in COVID-19. Study overall: Sample material is recorded as cDNA or gDNA derived from T cells, B-cell-depleted T cells, or PBMCs.

CDR1 is SGHKS and CDR2 is YYEKEE in the germline V gene (reference sequence). Unmatched junction bases numbered 5, after V lost 4 bases and J lost 2 bases. This CDR3 is built from 14 residues. In the original processing: Amplification of reference gene primers was used by the study to estimate nucleated cell counts. Sequencing was performed with immunoSEQ multiplex PCR; in TCRdb, only in-frame clones are kept and a portion is missing. That table gives V, J and clone size, and the DNA gave D and trimming. The profile shows 150,000 to 200,000 clones, about 85% of them singletons. The sample consisted of peripheral blood. V and J are TRBV5-5 and TRBJ2-5; 7 nucleotides match TRBD1. The clonotype originates from a human donor with acute or convalescent COVID-19. The donor label of this sample is uncertain. The CDR3 is CASSVDRLQETQYF. The CDR3 DNA sequence: TGTGCCAGCAGCGTGGACAGGTTACAAGAGACCCAGTACTTC.